The TCR beta chain under discussion was sequenced for a study of blood T cell repertoires in COVID-19. The data were produced by immunoSEQ multiplex PCR, yet TCRdb's version contains in-frame clones alone and is incomplete. The profile shows about 140,000 clones, 80% of them singletons. Germline values: CDR1 SGHTA, CDR2 FQGNSA. The V gene end was trimmed by 1 base and the J gene end by 0 bases; junction bases not matched to a gene: 5. The CDR3 is 17 amino acids. This clone showed up just a few times. The V and J genes are TRBV7-2 and TRBJ2-1, with 8 bases matching TRBD1. This TCR was sampled from a man between 65 and 85 years old who had recovered from COVID-19. Sequencing was performed on peripheral blood. CDR3 in amino acids: CASSLVDRGSSYNEQFF. The CDR3 coding sequence is TGTGCCAGCAGCTTAGTAGACAGGGGAAGCTCCTACAATGAGCAGTTCTTC.